The present T cell receptor beta chain was sequenced within a study of blood T cell repertoires in COVID-19. Study-wide background: Material from acute and convalescent COVID-19 was sourced from the United States, Italy and Spain. Nucleic acid was either cDNA or gDNA, and it came from T cells, B-cell-depleted T cells, or PBMCs.

Germline values: CDR1 GTSNPN, CDR2 SVGIG (reference sequence). This CDR3 spans 16 amino acids. With 0 bases removed from V and 0 bases from J, the gap between germline ends came to 15 bases. Per the original data handling: Reference gene primers were amplified, and this amplification served to estimate nucleated cell counts. Sequenced by immunoSEQ multiplex PCR; TCRdb stores in-frame clones only, minus some. The V and J calls and clone size are taken from that table; D and trimming were inferred from the DNA. The data show some 400,000 clones, approximately 86% seen once. V and J are TRBV30 and TRBJ2-7; TRBD1 might be the D (5 bases). Source material: peripheral blood. This clonotype originated in a human donor in a cohort sampled during active COVID-19. In DNA form, the CDR3 reads TGTGCCTGGAGTGTACCCGACAGTTGGAGCTCCTACGAGCAGTACTTC. It yields the protein CAWSVPDSWSSYEQYF.